A selection of T cell receptor beta chains follows, all from one sample in a study of T cell responses to AZD1222 COVID-19 vaccine. Clones were sequenced by immunoSEQ multiplex PCR, and TCRdb holds only the in-frame ones, with some missing. The sample holds roughly 140,000 clones, around 90% seen once. Sequencing used peripheral blood, obtained 28 days after the second AZD1222 dose. All receptors derive from an adult who received the AZD1222 COVID-19 vaccine. The CDR3 runs from the conserved cysteine through the conserved F or W. D genes are given only for firm matches. Clone size is stated in some rows and not others, as once, few, many or a class when expanded.

V	D	size	J	CDR3	DNA
TRBV11-2	.	.	TRBJ1-1	CASSLGDTEAFF	TGTGCCAGCAGCTTAGGGGACACTGAAGCTTTCTTT
TRBV15	TRBD2	few	TRBJ2-3	CATSREGTSGSDTQYF	TGTGCCACCAGCAGAGAAGGGACTAGCGGGAGTGATACGCAGTATTTT
TRBV20-1	.	.	TRBJ2-1	CSASIAGLSYNEQFF	TGCAGTGCTAGTATAGCAGGGCTTTCCTACAATGAGCAGTTCTTC
TRBV7-2	.	.	TRBJ1-6	CARKLGSSYNSPLHF	TGTGCCAGAAAACTGGGGAGCTCCTATAATTCACCCCTCCACTTT
TRBV27	TRBD1	once	TRBJ1-2	CASSSGQGSYGYTF	TGTGCCAGCAGTAGCGGACAGGGTAGCTATGGCTACACCTTC
TRBV7-6	TRBD1	.	TRBJ1-4	CASSLSGGQINEKLFF	TGTGCCAGCAGCTTATCGGGGGGACAGATAAATGAAAAACTGTTTTTT
TRBV5-4	TRBD2	.	TRBJ2-7	CASSLTASGAYEQYF	TGTGCCAGCAGCTTGACGGCTAGCGGGGCCTACGAGCAGTACTTC
TRBV6-5	.	.	TRBJ1-4	CASSYRPTNEKLFF	TGTGCCAGCAGTTACCGGCCAACTAATGAAAAACTGTTTTTT
TRBV11-3	.	once	TRBJ1-5	CASSSTSQAGYSNQPQHF	TGTGCCAGCAGCTCCACCTCCCAGGCAGGCTATAGCAATCAGCCCCAGCATTTT
TRBV5-6	.	.	TRBJ2-2	CASSSRDKFTGELFF	TGTGCCAGCAGCAGCCGGGACAAGTTCACCGGGGAGCTGTTTTTT
TRBV29-1	.	.	TRBJ2-7	CSGAERGPYYEQYF	TGCAGCGGCGCCGAGAGGGGCCCCTACTACGAGCAGTACTTC
TRBV25-1	.	.	TRBJ1-2	CASSGGSHGYTF	TGTGCCAGCAGTGGGGGGTCCCATGGCTACACCTTC
TRBV5-8	TRBD1	.	TRBJ2-1	CASRLGQGTYNEQFF	TGTGCCAGCAGATTGGGACAGGGGACATACAATGAGCAGTTCTTC
TRBV28	.	once	TRBJ1-2	CASGTPDSYGYTF	TGTGCCAGCGGGACGCCCGACAGTTATGGCTACACCTTC
TRBV28	TRBD2	.	TRBJ2-7	CASRISGSYEQYF	TGTGCCAGCAGGATTAGCGGGAGCTACGAGCAGTACTTC
TRBV11-3	.	.	TRBJ1-3	CASSFKKKTVSGNTIYF	TGTGCCAGCAGCTTTAAGAAGAAGACAGTCTCTGGAAACACCATATATTTT
TRBV9	.	.	TRBJ1-3	CASSPGVQTADTIYF	TGTGCCAGCAGCCCAGGGGTGCAGACGGCGGACACCATATATTTT
TRBV4-1	.	.	TRBJ2-1	CASSQDPPGVSYNEQFF	TGCGCCAGCAGCCAAGATCCCCCGGGAGTCTCCTACAATGAGCAGTTCTTC
TRBV9	.	.	TRBJ1-1	CASSAGGEAFF	TGTGCCAGCAGCGCGGGCGGTGAAGCTTTCTTT
TRBV10-2	.	.	TRBJ2-7	CASSEISGPSGEYF	TGCGCCAGCAGTGAGATTAGCGGCCCTTCGGGCGAGTACTTC
TRBV15	TRBD1	.	TRBJ1-1	CATSPIAGGTEAFF	TGTGCCACCAGTCCGATTGCAGGGGGCACTGAAGCTTTCTTT
TRBV10-1	.	.	TRBJ2-5	CASSESTGRETQYF	TGCGCCAGCAGTGAGTCGACGGGGCGCGAGACCCAGTACTTC
TRBV11-2	TRBD1	once	TRBJ1-2	CASSLNAGQPSRPYGYTF	TGTGCCAGCAGCTTAAATGCGGGACAGCCATCAAGGCCTTACGGCTACACCTTC
TRBV18	.	few	TRBJ1-2	CASSPSEFDGYTF	TGTGCCAGCTCACCTTCAGAGTTCGATGGCTACACCTTC
TRBV5-6	.	.	TRBJ1-5	CASSAAGTVYSNQPQHF	TGTGCCAGCAGCGCCGCCGGGACCGTGTATAGCAATCAGCCCCAGCATTTT
TRBV5-1	.	.	TRBJ1-1	CASSSSSEAFF	TGCGCCAGCAGCTCAAGTAGTGAAGCTTTCTTT
TRBV4-2	TRBD1	.	TRBJ2-7	CASSQGGPGQGFYEQYF	TGTGCCAGCAGCCAAGGGGGCCCGGGACAGGGGTTCTACGAGCAGTACTTC
TRBV5-1	.	.	TRBJ2-1	CASSTTARAQLSEQFF	TGCGCCAGCTCTACGACAGCGAGGGCACAATTGAGTGAGCAGTTCTTC
TRBV2	TRBD1	.	TRBJ2-7	CASREGQGAHEQYF	TGTGCCAGCAGAGAGGGACAGGGGGCCCACGAGCAGTACTTC
TRBV5-1	.	.	TRBJ2-2	CASSLSERTGELFF	TGCGCCAGCAGCTTGTCAGAAAGGACCGGGGAGCTGTTTTTT
TRBV6-5	TRBD1	.	TRBJ2-7	CASSYLTGDEQYF	TGTGCCAGCAGTTACCTCACAGGGGACGAGCAGTACTTC
TRBV29-1	TRBD2	.	TRBJ2-7	CSATSGSYEQYF	TGCAGCGCTACTAGCGGGAGTTACGAGCAGTACTTC
TRBV2	TRBD1	.	TRBJ1-4	CATRQGREKLFF	TGTGCCACCAGACAGGGTCGGGAAAAACTGTTTTTT
TRBV5-1	.	.	TRBJ2-2	CASSPSGEGGELFF	TGCGCCAGCAGCCCGTCGGGGGAAGGCGGGGAGCTGTTTTTT
TRBV28	TRBD1	.	TRBJ1-2	CASSSAAGTGNYGYTF	TGTGCCAGCAGTTCGGCCGCCGGGACAGGCAACTATGGCTACACCTTC
TRBV6-5	.	.	TRBJ2-7	CASREEGFPEQYF	TGTGCCAGCAGAGAGGAGGGCTTCCCCGAGCAGTACTTC
TRBV14	TRBD2	.	TRBJ2-3	CASSQETSGSQLTDTQYF	TGTGCCAGCAGCCAAGAAACTAGCGGGAGCCAATTGACAGATACGCAGTATTTT
TRBV10-3	.	.	TRBJ2-5	CAIRLQGEETQYF	TGTGCCATCAGGCTTCAGGGAGAAGAGACCCAGTACTTC
TRBV3-1/TRBV3-2	.	.	TRBJ1-1	CASSQAGGPNTEAFF	TGTGCCAGCAGCCAAGCCGGGGGACCGAACACTGAAGCTTTCTTT
TRBV28	TRBD2	.	TRBJ2-7	CASSLLGTSGINEQYF	TGTGCCAGCAGTTTATTGGGGACTAGCGGGATAAACGAGCAGTACTTC
TRBV7-9	.	.	TRBJ1-2	CASSPDGNYGYTF	TGTGCCAGCAGCCCCGACGGAAACTATGGCTACACCTTC
TRBV11-2	.	.	TRBJ2-1	CASSPTSTGEQFF	TGTGCCAGCAGCCCGACTTCTACTGGTGAGCAGTTCTTC
TRBV19	TRBD1	once	TRBJ2-3	CASSATGEDTQYF	TGTGCCAGTAGCGCGACAGGGGAGGATACGCAGTATTTT
TRBV5-1	TRBD1	.	TRBJ1-5	CASSELGGYQPQHF	TGCGCCAGCAGCGAACTAGGGGGCTATCAGCCCCAGCATTTT
TRBV6-2/TRBV6-3	.	.	TRBJ1-2	CASSYSASSWGYTF	TGTGCCAGCAGTTACTCGGCTTCCAGCTGGGGCTACACCTTC